What follows are 19 T cell receptor beta chains derived from one specimen sequenced in a study of regulatory T cells in long-lasting Graves disease. CDR3 regions were amplified by Arm-PCR using iRepertoire HTBI primers to build TCR beta libraries. TCRdb recomputed calls from the multiplex PCR reads with MiXCR, one row per CDR3 protein. The sample gives hundreds of thousands of distinct CDR3 sequences, 20% to 25% of which show up once; roughly 7.7% is in the top ten. As for time point: persistent/refractory GD, antithyroid drugs over 5 years with positive TRAb. With RNA extracted from PBMCs as input, the TCR library was made. The sample was peripheral blood mononuclear cells (PBMCs), taken when the disease was refractory, from a patient treated with antithyroid drugs. Receptors originate from a female donor with Graves disease.

This clonotype has ten or more counts. The CDR3 reads CASSYSAADPYEQYF. The CDR3 DNA follows: TGTGCCAGCAGTTACTCCGCGGCGGACCCCTACGAGCAGTACTTC. This chain links TRBV6-5 with TRBJ2-7; D is uncertain. Germline CDR1 MNHEY, CDR2 SVGAGI. Trimming removed 0 bases from V and 2 bases from J, with 11 bases in between. CDR3 size: 15 residues.

This clonotype was found a few times. V gene TRBV6-1 combines with J gene TRBJ2-2; D may be TRBD1 or TRBD2 (7 bases each). V lost 5 bases, J lost 7 bases, and 14 bases lay in between. Germline loops: CDR1 MNHNS, CDR2 SASEGT. This CDR3 region has 14 residues. CDR3 bases: TGTGCCAGCAGTCTCACAGGGGAGGGCGGGGAGCTGTTTTTT. Its translation is CASSLTGEGGELFF.

The chain joins TRBV7-9 to TRBJ1-5; the match to TRBD1 covers 12 bases. Trimming removed 1 base from V and 5 bases from J; junction bases left unmatched: 18. The CDR3 runs to 21 residues. Germline assignment: CDR1 SEHNR and CDR2 FQNEAQ (reference sequence). CDR3 residues: CASSLGFRRDRGRQEDQPQHF. CDR3 DNA sequence: TGTGCCAGCAGCTTAGGTTTCCGAAGGGACAGGGGGCGACAGGAGGATCAGCCCCAGCATTTT. Filled out from reference TRBV7-9 and TRBJ1-5, the complete variable domain reads DTGVSQNPRHKITKRGQNVTFRCDPISEHNRLYWYRQTLGQGPEFLTYFQNEAQLEKSRLLSDRFSAERPKGSFSTLEIQRTEQGDSAMYLCASSLGFRRDRGRQEDQPQHFGDGTRLSIL.

Comment on this clonotype: This clone may be a read error of a much larger clone one base away. Here the CDR3 reads CSARDLLAGDGETQYF. CDR3 nucleotide sequence: TGCAGTGCTAGAGATCTCCTAGCGGGAGATGGAGAGACCCAGTACTTC. The chain couples TRBV20-1 to TRBJ2-5, with 10 bases fitting TRBD2. This CDR3 has 16 amino acids. V lost 0 bases, J lost 4 bases, and 8 bases stayed unmatched. Germline V CDR1 and CDR2: DFQATT, SNEGSKA (reference sequence).

This clonotype turned up a few times. V usage is TRBV5-1 and J usage is TRBJ1-4; 7 bases map to TRBD1. V shed 0 bases, J shed 4 bases, and the junction held 3 bases outside the gene matches. The CDR3 is 15 amino acids. Germline V gene data show CDR1 as SGHRS and CDR2 as YFSETQ. This CDR3 reads CASSLEGAINEKLFF. Written as DNA, the CDR3 is TGCGCCAGCAGCTTGGAGGGGGCCATTAATGAAAAACTGTTTTTT. Supplemented by reference TRBV5-1 and TRBJ1-4, the full variable domain reads KAGVTQTPRYLIKTRGQQVTLSCSPISGHRSVSWYQQTPGQGLQFLFEYFSETQRNKGNFPGRFSGRQFSNSRSEMNVSTLELGDSALYLCASSLEGAINEKLFFGSGTQLSVL.

This clonotype occurred a few times. This chain joins TRBV6-1 and TRBJ1-1; D is ambiguous. Trimming left V 6 bases short and J 0 bases short, with 17 bases between. The CDR3 is made up of 16 amino acids. Germline V CDR1 and CDR2: MNHNS, SASEGT. In nucleotides, the CDR3 is TGTGCCAGCAGCTCCATGCCCGGACGGCTGAACACTGAAGCTTTCTTT. This encodes CASSSMPGRLNTEAFF.

The genes are TRBV7-3 and TRBJ2-6; D might be TRBD1 (6 bases). V was shortened by 2 bases and J by 0 bases, with 20 bases between the two germline ends. The CDR3 has 20 amino acids. Germline V gene lookup returns CDR1 SGHTA and CDR2 FQGTGA. The CDR3 nucleotides read TGTGCCAGCAGCTTACCCGAACAGGGAATCCCCTACTCTGGGGCCAACGTCCTGACTTTC. This codes for CASSLPEQGIPYSGANVLTF.

This clonotype came up many times. This chain joins TRBV2 and TRBJ2-7; 8 nucleotides match TRBD1. V shed 7 bases, J shed 3 bases, and the junction held 5 bases outside the gene matches. The CDR3 loop spans 13 amino acids. The germline V gene has CDR1 SNHLY and CDR2 FYNNEI. The CDR3 DNA reads as TGTGCCAGCATCGCCGGACAGGGCTACGAGCAGTACTTC. Encoded protein: CASIAGQGYEQYF.

This clonotype was counted between two and nine times. The chain couples TRBV6-1 to TRBJ2-6; D is ambiguous. The CDR3 extends over 14 amino acids. CDR1 and CDR2 from the germline V gene are MNHNS and SASEGT. V shed 5 bases and J shed 2 bases, with 7 bases lying between them. The CDR3 sequence is CASSRQTGANVLTF. CDR3 nucleotide sequence: TGTGCCAGCAGTCGCCAGACTGGGGCCAACGTCCTGACTTTC.

This clonotype was counted ten times or more. The chain employs TRBV20-1 and TRBJ1-1, with a weak D call TRBD1 (6 bases). Trimming removed 4 bases at V and 5 bases at J, with 11 bases between. The CDR3 is 12 residues long. The germline CDR1 and CDR2 sequences are DFQATT and SNEGSKA (reference sequence). This CDR3 reads CSAKRGGTEAFF. The CDR3 nucleotides read TGCAGTGCTAAAAGAGGGGGGACTGAAGCTTTCTTT.

This clonotype was picked up a small number of times. V and J are TRBV12-3 or TRBV12-4 and TRBJ1-2, with 7 nucleotides matching TRBD1. The CDR3 sequence is 15 residues long. V was clipped by 4 bases and J by 4 bases; unmatched bases: 9. The CDR3 protein is CASSSQGNMGYGYTF. The CDR3 DNA is TGTGCCAGCAGTTCACAGGGGAATATGGGCTATGGCTACACCTTC.

This clonotype has ten or more counts. Compared with germline, one end of the junction differs, possibly owing to a read error. The chain uses TRBV12-3 or TRBV12-4 and TRBJ2-7; no clear D. The CDR3 loop spans 14 amino acids. This CDR3 reads CASSLGSGIYEQYF. Written as DNA, the CDR3 is TGTGCCAGCAGCTTAGGGTCGGGCATCTACGAGCAGTACTTC.

This clonotype was seen repeatedly, ten times or more. The chain uses TRBV7-6 and TRBJ2-5; D is possibly TRBD2 (6 bases). CDR3 length: 15 amino acids. Per the germline V gene, CDR1 is SGHVS and CDR2 is FNYEAQ. Trimming took off 1 base at V and 6 bases at J, with 15 bases between the two ends. For the CDR3, the DNA is TGTGCCAGCAGCTTAGACCGGGGACTTGGGCAGACCCAGTACTTC. Its translation: CASSLDRGLGQTQYF.

This clonotype was detected many times. This chain links TRBV20-1 with TRBJ2-7; 7 bases line up with TRBD1. The CDR3 is 14 residues long. J was trimmed by 1 base and V by 2 bases; bases with no gene match: 5. The germline V gene has CDR1 DFQATT and CDR2 SNEGSKA (reference sequence). The CDR3 DNA reads TGCAGTGCTAGAACCCCGACAGGGTCCTACGAGCAGTACTTC. This codes for CSARTPTGSYEQYF.

Many counts were recorded for this clonotype. The chain combines TRBV2 with TRBJ1-2, with a possible D match to TRBD1 (6 bases). Looked up from germline, CDR1 is SNHLY and CDR2 is FYNNEI. There are 13 residues in the CDR3. The V end lost 6 bases, the J end lost 8 bases, and 16 bases lay between the germline ends. In nucleotides, the CDR3 is TGTGCCAGCAGACCCCGGGCAGGGGACGGCTACACCTTC. Amino acid sequence: CASRPRAGDGYTF.

The chain carries TRBV4-1 and TRBJ2-7; D tentatively fits TRBD1 or TRBD2 (6 bases each). The CDR3 is made up of 16 amino acids. CDR1 is MGHRA, CDR2 YSYEKL, per germline. The germline V and J ends were trimmed by 0 bases and 5 bases, with 17 bases remaining between them. The chain's CDR3 is CASSQDVGGRGHEQYF. Here the CDR3 DNA reads TGCGCCAGCAGCCAAGATGTGGGGGGCAGGGGCCACGAGCAGTACTTC.

This clonotype was detected many times. The chain is built from TRBV29-1 and TRBJ2-7; D unresolved. The CDR3 contains 16 residues. Per the germline V gene, CDR1 is SQVTM and CDR2 is ANQGSEA. Trimming took 0 bases from V and 1 from J, leaving 16 bases between them. CDR3: CSVEERGGETSYEQYF. Here the CDR3 DNA reads TGCAGCGTTGAAGAAAGAGGTGGGGAAACTTCCTACGAGCAGTACTTC.

This clonotype was seen ten or more times. This chain uses TRBV29-1 with TRBJ1-2, with TRBD1 matching 8 bases. The junction had 3 bases not matched to a gene; V was cut back by 3 bases and J by 6 bases. The CDR3 has 12 amino acids. Germline V lookup: CDR1 SQVTM, CDR2 ANQGSEA. CDR3 nucleotide sequence: TGCAGCGTTGACAGGGGGCGAGATGGCTACACCTTC. Protein product: CSVDRGRDGYTF.

This chain connects TRBV6-1 to TRBJ1-2; 7 bases map to TRBD1. Germline CDR1 reads MNHNS; CDR2 reads SASEGT. CDR3 length equals 15 residues. With V trimmed by 6 bases and J by 7 bases, 14 bases remained unmatched. The CDR3 loop is CASRTGTETYCGYTF. The CDR3 DNA follows: TGTGCCAGCAGGACCGGGACAGAAACGTACTGTGGCTACACCTTC.